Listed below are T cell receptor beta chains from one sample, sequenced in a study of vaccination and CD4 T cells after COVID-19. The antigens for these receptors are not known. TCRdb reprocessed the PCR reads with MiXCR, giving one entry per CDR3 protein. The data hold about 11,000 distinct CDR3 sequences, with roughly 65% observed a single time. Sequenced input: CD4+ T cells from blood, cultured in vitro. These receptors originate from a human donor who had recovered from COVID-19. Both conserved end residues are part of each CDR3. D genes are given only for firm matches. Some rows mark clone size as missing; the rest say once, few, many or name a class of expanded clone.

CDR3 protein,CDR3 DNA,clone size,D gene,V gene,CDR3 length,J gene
CSARAGGGQPQHF,TGCAGTGCTAGAGCGGGGGGAGGTCAGCCCCAGCATTTT,.,.,TRBV20-1,13,TRBJ1-5
CASSITPTGYQPQHF,TGTGCCAGTAGTATTACGCCGACAGGCTATCAGCCCCAGCATTTT,.,.,TRBV19,15,TRBJ1-5
CASSLRAGGSYEQYF,TGTGCTAGCAGCTTAAGGGCAGGGGGTAGCTACGAGCAGTACTTC,.,TRBD1,TRBV7-7,15,TRBJ2-7
CSAGGTLSNQPQHF,TGCAGTGCTGGGGGGACGTTGAGCAATCAGCCCCAGCATTTT,large,.,TRBV20-1,14,TRBJ1-5
CASSRNRGQAHGYTF,TGTGCCAGCAGTAGGAACAGGGGGCAAGCCCATGGCTACACCTTC,.,TRBD1,TRBV7-2,15,TRBJ1-2
CASSVGGLYNEQFF,TGTGCCAGCAGCGTAGGGGGACTGTACAATGAGCAGTTCTTC,once,.,TRBV9,14,TRBJ2-1
CSARRGGAGSYNEQFF,TGCAGTGCTAGGAGGGGGGGCGCCGGGTCCTACAATGAGCAGTTCTTC,.,.,TRBV20-1,16,TRBJ2-1
CASSLGLAAFYEQYF,TGTGCCAGCAGTTTGGGACTAGCGGCCTTCTACGAGCAGTACTTC,.,TRBD2,TRBV6-5,15,TRBJ2-7
CASSSPHGRANVLTF,TGTGCCAGCAGTTCCCCACACGGTAGGGCCAACGTCCTGACTTTC,.,.,TRBV6-2/TRBV6-3,15,TRBJ2-6
CAWSIPGRGETQYF,TGTGCCTGGAGTATCCCGGGACGGGGAGAGACCCAGTACTTC,.,.,TRBV30,14,TRBJ2-5
CSARDPRTVRGNTEAFF,TGCAGTGCTAGAGATCCCCGGACTGTCAGGGGGAACACTGAAGCTTTCTTT,.,.,TRBV20-1,17,TRBJ1-1
CASGDLTGELFF,TGTGCCTCCGGGGACCTCACCGGGGAGCTGTTTTTT,.,.,TRBV10-3,12,TRBJ2-2
CASSAHSGTSGQETQYF,TGTGCCAGCAGTGCTCATTCCGGGACTAGCGGGCAAGAGACCCAGTACTTC,few,TRBD2,TRBV6-1,17,TRBJ2-5
CSARPSGIGETQYF,TGCAGTGCTAGACCTAGCGGGATCGGCGAGACCCAGTACTTC,.,TRBD2,TRBV20-1,14,TRBJ2-5
CSAGQGQETQYF,TGCAGTGCCGGACAGGGGCAAGAGACCCAGTACTTC,.,TRBD1,TRBV20-1,12,TRBJ2-5
CASSLERGRESPLHF,TGTGCCAGCAGCTTAGAACGAGGGAGGGAATCACCCCTCCACTTT,.,.,TRBV7-2,15,TRBJ1-6
CSARGVRNQPRHF,TGCAGTGCTAGAGGGGTACGCAATCAGCCCCGGCATTTT,once,.,TRBV20-1,13,TRBJ1-5
CASSPQGPYRAGYTF,TGTGCCAGCAGCCCACAGGGTCCCTACCGGGCTGGCTACACCTTC,.,.,TRBV7-9,15,TRBJ1-2
CAISESGEGYGYTF,TGTGCCATCAGTGAGTCGGGGGAGGGCTATGGCTACACCTTC,.,.,TRBV10-3,14,TRBJ1-2
CASSEGVGQPYGYTF,TGTGCCAGCAGTGAAGGTGTCGGGCAGCCCTATGGCTACACCTTC,.,.,TRBV6-4,15,TRBJ1-2
CASSTVRGNTEAFF,TGTGCCAGCAGTACCGTTCGGGGGAACACTGAAGCTTTCTTT,.,.,TRBV6-2/TRBV6-3,14,TRBJ1-1
CATSREGQGYVTF,TGTGCCACCAGCAGAGAAGGACAGGGCTACGTCACCTTC,medium-sized,TRBD1,TRBV15,13,TRBJ1-2
CASIHRRVGQETQYF,TGTGCCAGCATCCACCGGAGGGTGGGACAAGAGACCCAGTACTTC,.,.,TRBV7-2,15,TRBJ2-5
CASHSGGSYHEQYF,TGTGCCAGCCACAGCGGCGGGAGTTACCACGAGCAGTACTTC,.,TRBD2,TRBV6-1,14,TRBJ2-7
CATSTEGNQPQHF,TGTGCCACCAGCACGGAGGGTAATCAGCCCCAGCATTTT,.,.,TRBV15,13,TRBJ1-5
CASSPQGASSYEQYF,TGTGCCAGCAGCCCCCAGGGGGCCAGCTCCTACGAGCAGTACTTC,.,TRBD1,TRBV7-2,15,TRBJ2-7
CASSVPGQGQHTF,TGTGCCAGCAGTGTGCCGGGACAGGGTCAACACACCTTC,.,TRBD1,TRBV6-1,13,TRBJ1-2
CASTQGYSPLHF,TGTGCCAGCACCCAGGGGTATTCACCCCTCCACTTT,.,.,TRBV6-2/TRBV6-3,12,TRBJ1-6
CASSPGLAGADTQYF,TGTGCCAGCAGTCCGGGACTAGCGGGAGCAGATACGCAGTATTTT,.,TRBD2,TRBV6-4,15,TRBJ2-3
CASTNSIRGTTEAFF,TGTGCCAGCACCAATTCGATCAGGGGGACTACTGAAGCTTTCTTT,few,TRBD1,TRBV6-1,15,TRBJ1-1
CATSDSGQGAYEQYF,TGTGCCACCAGTGATAGTGGGCAGGGGGCCTACGAGCAGTACTTC,.,TRBD1,TRBV24-1,15,TRBJ2-7
CSAVGRGTEAFF,TGCAGCGCGGTTGGTAGGGGCACTGAAGCTTTCTTT,.,.,TRBV29-1,12,TRBJ1-1
CSAPLDLQETQYF,TGCAGTGCCCCCCTGGATTTACAAGAGACCCAGTACTTC,.,.,TRBV20-1,13,TRBJ2-5
CASSSRVTGRTYEQYF,TGTGCCAGCAGTTCCCGTGTGACGGGGCGGACCTACGAGCAGTACTTC,.,.,TRBV27,16,TRBJ2-7
CSASRWADTQYF,TGCAGTGCTAGCCGCTGGGCAGATACGCAGTATTTT,once,.,TRBV20-1,12,TRBJ2-3
CATSRENYGYTF,TGTGCCACCAGCAGAGAGAATTATGGCTACACCTTC,few,.,TRBV15,12,TRBJ1-2
CASSLFQGMRAQHF,TGTGCCAGCAGTTTATTTCAGGGGATGAGGGCCCAGCATTTT,.,.,TRBV28,14,TRBJ1-5
CASSLARDYGPQHF,TGTGCCAGCAGCTTAGCGAGGGACTACGGGCCCCAGCATTTT,few,.,TRBV7-2,14,TRBJ1-5
CASSVEGTYGYTF,TGCGCCAGCAGCGTGGAGGGTACCTATGGCTACACCTTC,.,.,TRBV5-1,13,TRBJ1-2
CASQDRTGNQPQHF,TGTGCCAGCCAGGACCGGACGGGCAATCAGCCCCAGCATTTT,.,.,TRBV6-1,14,TRBJ1-5
CASRLITAGANVLTF,TGTGCCAGCAGGCTGATCACTGCTGGGGCCAACGTCCTGACTTTC,.,.,TRBV6-1,15,TRBJ2-6
CASTGTGVYTF,TGTGCCAGCACCGGGACAGGAGTCTACACCTTC,.,.,TRBV21-1,11,TRBJ1-2
CASRTTGGNQPQHF,TGTGCCAGCAGGACGACAGGGGGCAATCAGCCCCAGCATTTT,.,TRBD1,TRBV6-1,14,TRBJ1-5
CSARPSNQPQHF,TGCAGTGCTAGACCTAGCAATCAGCCCCAGCATTTT,.,.,TRBV20-1,12,TRBJ1-5
CASSLDVGLNSPLHF,TGTGCCAGCAGCTTAGATGTAGGATTAAATTCACCCCTCCACTTT,.,.,TRBV7-8,15,TRBJ1-6
CASGTSNQPQHF,TGTGCCAGTGGGACGAGCAATCAGCCCCAGCATTTT,few,.,TRBV28,12,TRBJ1-5
CASRQQVSEAFF,TGTGCCAGCAGGCAACAGGTTTCGGAAGCTTTCTTT,.,.,TRBV6-1,12,TRBJ1-1
CASSSRGQETQYF,TGTGCCAGCAGCTCCCGGGGACAAGAGACCCAGTACTTC,.,.,TRBV7-6,13,TRBJ2-5
CSALIAGRLYEQYF,TGCAGTGCGTTAATAGCGGGAAGACTTTACGAGCAGTACTTC,.,TRBD2,TRBV20-1,14,TRBJ2-7
CSAAPSGGRGETQYF,TGCAGTGCCGCTCCGAGCGGGGGGCGGGGGGAGACCCAGTACTTC,.,TRBD2,TRBV20-1,15,TRBJ2-5
CSARDQRTKNGELFF,TGCAGTGCTAGAGATCAGAGGACTAAGAACGGGGAGCTGTTTTTT,.,.,TRBV20-1,15,TRBJ2-2
CASSLRGKGEAFF,TGTGCCAGCAGCTTACGGGGTAAGGGTGAAGCTTTCTTT,.,.,TRBV7-3,13,TRBJ1-1
CASSPGLAGGQETQYF,TGTGCCAGCAGCCCGGGACTAGCGGGAGGGCAAGAGACCCAGTACTTC,.,TRBD2,TRBV7-3,16,TRBJ2-5
CASSAAKGNQPQHF,TGTGCCAGCAGTGCCGCCAAGGGCAATCAGCCCCAGCATTTT,.,.,TRBV28,14,TRBJ1-5
CASSTPQTAEETQYF,TGTGCCAGCAGTACCCCTCAAACAGCGGAAGAGACCCAGTACTTC,.,.,TRBV6-1,15,TRBJ2-5
CASSQEGPTGGGNQPQHF,TGTGCCAGCAGCCAAGAGGGACCGACAGGGGGAGGCAATCAGCCCCAGCATTTT,few,TRBD1,TRBV4-2,18,TRBJ1-5
CASSLALGLAYEQYF,TGTGCCAGCAGCTTAGCACTAGGGTTGGCCTACGAGCAGTACTTC,.,.,TRBV11-2,15,TRBJ2-7
CASSPQGSASYEQYF,TGTGCCAGCAGCCCCCAGGGTAGCGCATCCTACGAGCAGTACTTC,.,.,TRBV7-9,15,TRBJ2-7
CSVTDRQGWEQYF,TGCAGCGTTACTGATCGACAGGGTTGGGAGCAGTACTTC,.,TRBD1,TRBV20-1,13,TRBJ2-7